These T cell receptor beta chains were read from a single sample in a study of monozygotic twins with inflammatory bowel disease. TCRdb reprocessed the 5' RACE reads, with one entry per CDR3 protein and no DNA. Its clone listing holds about 380,000 distinct CDR3 sequences. Sequencing input: blood. The receptor source for this set is a human donor with ulcerative colitis or Crohn's disease, or a healthy co-twin of an affected twin (not recorded which). CDR3s include the opening cysteine and the closing phenylalanine or tryptophan.

v_call: TRBV20-1; j_call: TRBJ2-2; cdr3_aa: CSARGRGTGDLNTGELFF
v_call: TRBV5-6; j_call: TRBJ2-3; cdr3_aa: CASSSGQLSTDTQYF
v_call: TRBV11-2; j_call: TRBJ2-2; cdr3_aa: CASSSPNGPRARELFF
v_call: TRBV6-5; j_call: TRBJ2-1; cdr3_aa: CASSSSGTGKNEQFF
v_call: TRBV7-3; j_call: TRBJ1-6; cdr3_aa: CASSLGNRGNSPLHF
v_call: TRBV24-1; j_call: TRBJ2-3; cdr3_aa: CATSDPRQGWLDTQYF
v_call: TRBV27; j_call: TRBJ2-7; cdr3_aa: CASKGASGGEQYF
v_call: TRBV7-2; j_call: TRBJ2-1; cdr3_aa: CASSLGPSYNEQFF
v_call: TRBV2; j_call: TRBJ1-5; cdr3_aa: CASGQGNQPQHF
v_call: TRBV12-3/TRBV12-4; j_call: TRBJ2-3; cdr3_aa: CASSLGTSGGFSTDTQYF
v_call: TRBV18; j_call: TRBJ1-5; cdr3_aa: CASSPYGPSALYSNQPQHF
v_call: TRBV10-3; j_call: TRBJ1-2; cdr3_aa: CATGTVGYGYTF
v_call: TRBV19; j_call: TRBJ2-3; cdr3_aa: CASSSEDTDTQYF
v_call: TRBV7-2; j_call: TRBJ1-1; cdr3_aa: CASSSGRLMNTEAFF
v_call: TRBV12-3/TRBV12-4; j_call: TRBJ1-1; cdr3_aa: CASSLEGSTEAFF
v_call: TRBV3-1; j_call: TRBJ1-1; cdr3_aa: CASSHSPEGSEAFF
v_call: TRBV7-2; j_call: TRBJ2-1; cdr3_aa: CASSSGGQNNEQFF
v_call: TRBV4-2; j_call: TRBJ1-1; cdr3_aa: CASSQDLTNTEAFF
v_call: TRBV20-1; j_call: TRBJ1-5; cdr3_aa: CSARNLQGGNQPQHF
v_call: TRBV24-1; j_call: TRBJ2-2; cdr3_aa: CATSDWGRGDSNTGELFF
v_call: TRBV24-1; j_call: TRBJ2-2; cdr3_aa: CATSDSQGTGELFF
v_call: TRBV2; j_call: TRBJ2-3; cdr3_aa: CASSQNTDTQYF
v_call: TRBV5-1; j_call: TRBJ1-5; cdr3_aa: CASSPTGSINQPQHF
v_call: TRBV4-3; j_call: TRBJ2-2; cdr3_aa: CASSPREGTGELFF
v_call: TRBV5-1; j_call: TRBJ2-7; cdr3_aa: CASSLDLALQYF
v_call: TRBV7-9; j_call: TRBJ1-2; cdr3_aa: CASSSFSAVSVGGYTF
v_call: TRBV5-1; j_call: TRBJ2-6; cdr3_aa: CASSLRPAGANVLTF
v_call: TRBV5-1; j_call: TRBJ1-2; cdr3_aa: CASSLDRGRNYGYTF
v_call: TRBV4-1; j_call: TRBJ2-7; cdr3_aa: CASSQDRVSYEQYF
v_call: TRBV20-1; j_call: TRBJ2-7; cdr3_aa: CSAIPLLAGGDEQYF
v_call: TRBV27; j_call: TRBJ2-7; cdr3_aa: CASRPGTGDYEQYF
v_call: TRBV29-1; j_call: TRBJ2-5; cdr3_aa: CSVLGGGAETQYF
v_call: TRBV5-1; j_call: TRBJ1-1; cdr3_aa: CASSWDGTMNTEAFF
v_call: TRBV9; j_call: TRBJ2-3; cdr3_aa: CASSVATRSGFTDTQYF
v_call: TRBV27; j_call: TRBJ2-7; cdr3_aa: CASRRGGPYEQYF
v_call: TRBV6-1; j_call: TRBJ2-7; cdr3_aa: CASSRDRASAYEQYF
v_call: TRBV4-2; j_call: TRBJ2-3; cdr3_aa: CASLGQGADTQYF
v_call: TRBV4-3; j_call: TRBJ2-2; cdr3_aa: CASSQDSRNTGELFF
v_call: TRBV3-1; j_call: TRBJ2-1; cdr3_aa: CASSPRMGLGNEQFF
v_call: TRBV19; j_call: TRBJ1-4; cdr3_aa: CASSFVGRATNEKLFF
v_call: TRBV6-5; j_call: TRBJ2-5; cdr3_aa: CASNRDTQETQYF
v_call: TRBV20-1; j_call: TRBJ2-5; cdr3_aa: CSARGPGRQETQYF
v_call: TRBV20-1; j_call: TRBJ1-6; cdr3_aa: CSAAETGGTFYNSPLHF
v_call: TRBV29-1; j_call: TRBJ2-5; cdr3_aa: CSVTSGVETQYF
v_call: TRBV6-1; j_call: TRBJ2-7; cdr3_aa: CASASSGSEQYF
v_call: TRBV6-1; j_call: TRBJ1-1; cdr3_aa: CASRQDAANTEAFF
v_call: TRBV11-2; j_call: TRBJ2-3; cdr3_aa: CASSLDRLVADTQYF
v_call: TRBV7-9; j_call: TRBJ1-2; cdr3_aa: CASSPTGPYGYTF